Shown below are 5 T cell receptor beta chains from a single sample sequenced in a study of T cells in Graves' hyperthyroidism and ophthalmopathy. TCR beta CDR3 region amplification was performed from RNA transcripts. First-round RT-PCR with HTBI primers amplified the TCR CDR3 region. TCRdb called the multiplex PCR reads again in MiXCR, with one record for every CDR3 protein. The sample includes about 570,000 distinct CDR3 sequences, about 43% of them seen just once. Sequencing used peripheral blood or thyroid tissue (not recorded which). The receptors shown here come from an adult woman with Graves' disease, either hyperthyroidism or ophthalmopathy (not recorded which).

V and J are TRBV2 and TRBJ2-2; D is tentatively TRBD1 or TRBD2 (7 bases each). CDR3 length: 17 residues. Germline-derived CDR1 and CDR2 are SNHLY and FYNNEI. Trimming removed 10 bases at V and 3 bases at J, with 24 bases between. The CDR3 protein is CATNSQGRVSYTGELFF. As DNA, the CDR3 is TGTGCCACAAACTCACAGGGGAGGGTCAGTTACACCGGGGAGCTGTTTTTT.

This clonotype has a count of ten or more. The CDR3 DNA is TGCGCCAGCAGCTTGGATCCGGTGGGTACTGGAAACACCATATATTTT. Its protein product is CASSLDPVGTGNTIYF. The chain recombines TRBV5-1 with TRBJ1-3; D is ambiguous. The V end lost 0 bases, the J end lost 2 bases, and 12 bases lay between the germline ends. Germline CDR1 reads SGHRS; CDR2 reads YFSETQ. The CDR3 totals 16 residues.

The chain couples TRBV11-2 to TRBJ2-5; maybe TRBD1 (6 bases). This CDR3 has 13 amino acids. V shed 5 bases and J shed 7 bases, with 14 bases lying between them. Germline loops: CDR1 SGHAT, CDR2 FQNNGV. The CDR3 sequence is CASSPNRAGTQYF. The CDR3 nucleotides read TGTGCCAGCAGCCCTAACAGGGCGGGGACCCAGTACTTC.

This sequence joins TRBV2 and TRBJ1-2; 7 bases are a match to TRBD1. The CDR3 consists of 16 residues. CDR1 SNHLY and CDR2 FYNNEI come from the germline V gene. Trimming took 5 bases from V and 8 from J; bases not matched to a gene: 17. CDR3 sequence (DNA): TGTGCCAGCAGTTTAGCGTTGGCAGGGGGTCTGTACGGCTACACCTTC. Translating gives CASSLALAGGLYGYTF.

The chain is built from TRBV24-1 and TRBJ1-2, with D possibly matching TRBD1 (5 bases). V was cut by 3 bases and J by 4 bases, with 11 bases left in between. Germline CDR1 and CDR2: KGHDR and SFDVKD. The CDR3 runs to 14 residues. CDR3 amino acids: CATSDPGHTYGYTF. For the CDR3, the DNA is TGTGCCACCAGTGATCCAGGACATACCTATGGCTACACCTTC.